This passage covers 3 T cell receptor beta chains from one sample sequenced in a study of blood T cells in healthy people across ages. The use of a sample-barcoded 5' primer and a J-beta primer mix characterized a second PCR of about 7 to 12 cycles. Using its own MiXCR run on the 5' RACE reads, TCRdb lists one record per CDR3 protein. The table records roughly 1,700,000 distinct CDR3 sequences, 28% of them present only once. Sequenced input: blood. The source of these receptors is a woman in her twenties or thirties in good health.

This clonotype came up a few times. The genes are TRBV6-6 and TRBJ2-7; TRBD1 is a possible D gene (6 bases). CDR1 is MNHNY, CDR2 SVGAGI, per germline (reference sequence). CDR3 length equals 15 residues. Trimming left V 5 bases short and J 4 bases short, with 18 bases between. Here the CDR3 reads CASSQRAGVAYEQYF. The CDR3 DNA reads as TGTGCCAGCAGTCAGAGGGCAGGGGTGGCGTACGAGCAGTACTTC.

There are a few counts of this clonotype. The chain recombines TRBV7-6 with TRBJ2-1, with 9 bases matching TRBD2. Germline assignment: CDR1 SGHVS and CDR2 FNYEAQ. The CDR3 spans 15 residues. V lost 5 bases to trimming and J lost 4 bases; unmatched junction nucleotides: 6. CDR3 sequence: CASSSLAGQYNEQFF. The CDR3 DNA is TGTGCCAGCAGCAGTCTAGCGGGACAGTACAATGAGCAGTTCTTC.

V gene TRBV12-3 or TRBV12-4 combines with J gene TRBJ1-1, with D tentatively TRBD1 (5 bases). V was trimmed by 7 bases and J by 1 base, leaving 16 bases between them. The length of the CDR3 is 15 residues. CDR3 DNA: TGTGCCAGCACCGGGACGTGGCAGGGGAACACTGAAGCTTTCTTT. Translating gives CASTGTWQGNTEAFF.